Below are 30 T cell receptor beta chains sequenced from a single sample in a study of cytomegalovirus exposure and HLA in healthy donors. Clones were sequenced by immunoSEQ multiplex PCR, and TCRdb holds only the in-frame ones, with some missing. The sample consists of 300,000 to 400,000 clones, around 90% of them appearing once. Sequenced: PBMCs. The receptors originated from a man younger than 40 in good health and CMV-seronegative.

The J gene is TRBJ1-5, the V gene TRBV7-9, with 9 bases that match TRBD1. The CDR3 is 13 residues long. The germline CDR1 and CDR2 sequences are SEHNR and FQNEAQ (reference sequence). The junction had 4 bases not matched to a gene; V was cut back by 6 bases and J by 7 bases. CDR3: CASSTGGGQPQHF. For the CDR3, the DNA is TGTGCCAGCAGTACAGGGGGCGGGCAGCCCCAGCATTTT.

A remark on this clone: Additional DNA sequences in this sample encode the identical CDR3. The genes are TRBV6-5 and TRBJ1-2; 7 positions agree with TRBD1. Trimming cost V 6 bases and J 3 bases; bases outside gene matches: 4. CDR3 length: 13 residues. Germline V gene sequence: CDR1 MNHEY, CDR2 SVGAGI. CDR3 sequence (DNA): TGTGCCAGCAGCCCTACAGGGGACTATGGCTACACCTTC. The encoded protein is CASSPTGDYGYTF.

This clone was recorded a few times. The chain is built from TRBV6-1 and TRBJ1-2; tentative D call: TRBD1 (5 bases). V lost 3 bases and J lost 8, with 10 bases in between. This CDR3 has 12 amino acids. Germline loops: CDR1 MNHNS, CDR2 SASEGT. The CDR3 is CASSETTAGYTF. Written as DNA, the CDR3 is TGTGCCAGCAGTGAGACGACAGCCGGCTACACCTTC.

The V gene is TRBV2, the J gene TRBJ1-5; D remains unclear. Trimming removed 2 bases at V and 1 base at J, with 6 bases between. Germline lookup yields CDR1 SNHLY and CDR2 FYNNEI. The CDR3 is 14 residues long. CDR3 coding DNA: TGTGCCAGCAGTGAAATACGGAGCAATCAGCCCCAGCATTTT. As protein: CASSEIRSNQPQHF.

This clone was detected a few times. CDR3: CSASEGGYTF. The CDR3 DNA reads as TGCAGTGCTAGCGAGGGCGGCTACACCTTC. This chain joins TRBV20-1 and TRBJ1-2, with no clear D. Trimming left V 3 bases short and J 8 bases short, with 7 bases between. The CDR3 contains 10 residues. The germline gives CDR1 DFQATT, CDR2 SNEGSKA (reference sequence).

The rearrangement links TRBV5-6 to TRBJ1-2; D gene uncertain. There are 15 residues in the CDR3. CDR1 SGHDT and CDR2 YYEEEE come from the germline V gene. V lost 1 base and J 2 bases, leaving 12 bases between the germline ends. The CDR3 is CASSLSQTSNYGYTF. As DNA, the CDR3 is TGTGCCAGCAGCTTGTCACAGACTAGCAACTATGGCTACACCTTC.

The chain has TRBV18 and TRBJ1-5; TRBD1 matches 10 bases. This CDR3 has 15 residues. CDR1 KGHSH and CDR2 LQKENI come from the germline V gene. Germline trimming cut 6 bases from V and 6 bases from J; bases unmatched to any gene: 8. CDR3 in amino acids: CASSGDRGPGQPQHF. The CDR3 DNA is TGTGCCAGCTCGGGTGACAGGGGGCCTGGTCAGCCCCAGCATTTT.

V is TRBV11-2 and J is TRBJ2-7, with D possibly matching TRBD2 (5 bases). This CDR3 spans 16 amino acids. Germline V lookup: CDR1 SGHAT, CDR2 FQNNGV. Trimming took off 1 base at V and 0 bases at J, with 13 bases between the two ends. The CDR3 protein is CASSLVLRGSSYEQYF. CDR3 nucleotides: TGTGCCAGCAGCTTAGTTCTACGGGGAAGCTCCTACGAGCAGTACTTC.

DNA of the CDR3: TGTGCCAGCAGCTTAGAGCTCGGGGTAGATACGCAGTATTTT. This codes for CASSLELGVDTQYF. This chain uses TRBV11-2 with TRBJ2-3, with D maybe TRBD2 (5 bases). The V gene lost 0 bases and the J gene lost 5 bases, with 9 bases spanning the gap. The CDR3 has 14 residues. Germline-derived CDR1 and CDR2 are SGHAT and FQNNGV.

The genes are TRBV15 and TRBJ2-1; 7 bases are shared with TRBD1. The CDR3 has 16 amino acids. V was clipped by 5 bases and J by 0 bases; unmatched bases: 7. Germline CDR1 reads LNHNV; CDR2 reads YYDKDF (reference sequence). CDR3 loop: CATSLVSGGSYNEQFF. The CDR3 DNA reads TGTGCCACCAGCTTAGTCTCAGGGGGCTCCTACAATGAGCAGTTCTTC.

The chain combines TRBV5-4 with TRBJ1-2; D unresolved. The CDR3 has 13 residues. The V gene's germline CDR1 is SGHNT and CDR2 YYREEE (reference sequence). V gave up 0 bases and J gave up 2 bases, with 5 bases separating them. As DNA, the CDR3 is TGTGCCAGCAGCTTGGACAAGAACTATGGCTACACCTTC. Protein sequence: CASSLDKNYGYTF.

Of note for this clone: The junction does not match germline at one end; this may be a read error. The V and J genes are TRBV9 and TRBJ1-2; D gene unclear. This CDR3 contains 11 residues. The germline CDR1 and CDR2 sequences are SGDLS and YYNGEE. CDR3: CASSPRARPDF. Here the CDR3 DNA reads TGTGCCAGCAGCCCCCGTGCACGTCCAGATTTC.

The rearrangement uses TRBV18 and TRBJ1-1, with 7 bases aligning to TRBD1. V was pared by 4 bases and J by 1 base, with 6 bases of the junction left unmatched. The germline V gene encodes CDR1 KGHSH and CDR2 LQKENI. CDR3 length: 15 amino acids. The DNA of the CDR3 is TGTGCCAGCTCACACCGACAGGGAACGAACACTGAAGCTTTCTTT. Translating it yields CASSHRQGTNTEAFF.

The J gene is TRBJ2-7, the V gene TRBV10-3, with 7 nucleotides matching TRBD2. The CDR3 totals 13 residues. Germline values: CDR1 ENHRY, CDR2 SYGVKD. DNA for the CDR3: TGTGCAATCCGATCCGCGGGAGTCTACGAGCAGTACTTC. Its protein is CAIRSAGVYEQYF.

CDR3 nucleotide sequence: TGTGCCAGCAGCCAAATTACAGGGGGTCGTTCCAATGAGCAGTTCTTC. This sequence encodes CASSQITGGRSNEQFF. The chain is built from TRBV5-4 and TRBJ2-1; TRBD1 agrees at 8 bases. CDR1 and CDR2 (germline): SGHNT, YYREEE (reference sequence). Trimming at V came to 4 bases and at J to 6 bases, leaving 12 bases not matched to a gene. This CDR3 has 16 amino acids.

The CDR3 protein is CASSLITGMTGELFF. The CDR3 DNA reads TGTGCCAGCAGCTTAATAACAGGGATGACCGGGGAGCTGTTTTTT. The V gene is TRBV7-9, the J gene TRBJ2-2; the D gene is possibly TRBD1 (6 bases). With 2 bases removed from V and 5 bases from J, the gap between germline ends came to 12 bases. Germline CDR1 reads SEHNR; CDR2 reads FQNEAQ (reference sequence). The CDR3 is 15 amino acids.

The rearrangement uses TRBV11-2 and TRBJ2-3, with D perhaps matching TRBD1 (5 bases). Germline V gene data show CDR1 as SGHAT and CDR2 as FQNNGV. The CDR3 sequence is 16 residues long. Trimming left V 5 bases short and J 1 base short, with 16 bases between. The CDR3 DNA sequence: TGTGCCAGCAGCCGCGACAGCTGGGGTGGCACAGATACGCAGTATTTT. As protein: CASSRDSWGGTDTQYF.

This chain connects TRBV6-6 to TRBJ1-2, with a weak D call TRBD1 (5 bases). Per the germline V gene, CDR1 is MNHNY and CDR2 is SVGAGI (reference sequence). The CDR3 extends over 15 amino acids. Trimming stripped 0 bases from V and 6 bases from J, with 14 bases between. Here the CDR3 DNA reads TGTGCCAGCAGTTACTCGGTGGAGCGGGGGGATGGCTACACCTTC. It encodes CASSYSVERGDGYTF.

The chain has TRBV5-1 and TRBJ2-3, with TRBD1 matching 12 bases. Germline V CDR1 and CDR2: SGHRS, YFSETQ. V was pared by 0 bases and J by 0 bases, with 8 bases of the junction left unmatched. The CDR3 contains 19 residues. CDR3: CASSLDRDRGQPSTDTQYF. The CDR3 nucleotides read TGCGCCAGCAGCTTGGACCGGGACAGGGGGCAACCTAGCACAGATACGCAGTATTTT.

The J gene is TRBJ1-1, the V gene TRBV14; 9 bases agree with TRBD1. Looked up from germline, CDR1 is SGHDN and CDR2 is FVKESK. V gave up 4 bases and J gave up 5 bases; unmatched junction bases: 2. CDR3 size: 13 residues. The CDR3, as DNA: TGTGCCAGCAGCCTGGACAGGGGAACTGAAGCTTTCTTT. Translated: CASSLDRGTEAFF.

This chain connects TRBV6-5 to TRBJ2-5; D is unclear. Germline values: CDR1 MNHEY, CDR2 SVGAGI. CDR3 length: 13 amino acids. V was cut by 7 bases and J by 7 bases, with 16 bases left in between. As DNA, the CDR3 is TGTGCCAGCACCTTTCAGCGATTCGGGACCCAGTACTTC. Amino acids: CASTFQRFGTQYF.

Here the CDR3 reads CASSPWTGGNTEAFF. CDR3 nucleotide sequence: TGCGCCAGCAGCCCTTGGACAGGGGGCAACACTGAAGCTTTCTTT. The chain uses TRBV5-1 and TRBJ1-1; 11 bases are a match to TRBD1. CDR3 length equals 15 residues. Germline V lookup: CDR1 SGHRS, CDR2 YFSETQ. Trimming took 4 bases from V and 2 from J; bases not matched to a gene: 4.

The V and J genes are TRBV7-2 and TRBJ1-1; a possible D gene is TRBD1 (6 bases). Germline V gives CDR1 SGHTA, CDR2 FQGNSA. The CDR3 consists of 15 residues. Trimming took off 5 bases at V and 4 bases at J, with 17 bases between the two ends. The DNA of the CDR3 is TGTGCCAGCAGCCCCGACAGGTTAATCGGCACTGAAGCTTTCTTT. This sequence encodes CASSPDRLIGTEAFF.

This chain joins TRBV2 and TRBJ2-3; D not resolved. Germline V gene sequence: CDR1 SNHLY, CDR2 FYNNEI. V was clipped by 4 bases and J by 2 bases, with 10 bases between them. The CDR3 is 14 amino acids. CDR3: CASSVGSYTDTQYF. CDR3 coding DNA: TGTGCCAGCAGTGTGGGCAGCTACACAGATACGCAGTATTTT.

V and J are TRBV5-1 and TRBJ1-1, with D uncertain. Looked up from germline, CDR1 is SGHRS and CDR2 is YFSETQ. V was shortened by 0 bases and J by 7 bases, with 16 bases between the two germline ends. The CDR3 covers 15 residues. CDR3 DNA: TGCGCCAGCAGCTTGGTAGATCCATTGAGTGATGAAGCTTTCTTT. Residues: CASSLVDPLSDEAFF.

This clone was counted between two and nine times. V and J are TRBV5-1 and TRBJ2-7; TRBD1 is a possible D gene (5 bases). The CDR3 extends over 15 amino acids. From germline, CDR1 is SGHRS and CDR2 YFSETQ. V lost 1 base and J lost 0, with 11 bases in between. The CDR3 DNA sequence: TGCGCCAGCAGCTTGCTCAGGGCTAGCTCCTACGAGCAGTACTTC. Amino acids: CASSLLRASSYEQYF.

This chain connects TRBV14 to TRBJ1-1; 9 nucleotides agree with TRBD1. V trimming: 5 bases; J trimming: 1 base; junction bases outside the gene matches: 8. CDR1 SGHDN and CDR2 FVKESK come from the germline V gene. The CDR3 loop spans 16 amino acids. CDR3 sequence (DNA): TGTGCCAGCAGCTCACCCGGGACAGGGACGAACACTGAAGCTTTCTTT. It yields the protein CASSSPGTGTNTEAFF.

Only a few counts were recorded for this clone. The V call is TRBV2, the J call TRBJ1-2; 8 bases are shared with TRBD1. This CDR3 spans 13 amino acids. CDR1 is SNHLY and CDR2 is FYNNEI in the germline V gene. V shed 8 bases and J 4 bases; nucleotides not matched to a gene: 6. CDR3 region: CASGRQGTYGYTF. The CDR3 coding sequence is TGTGCCAGCGGTAGACAGGGGACCTATGGCTACACCTTC. Combining the CDR3 with reference TRBV2 and TRBJ1-2 gives the whole variable domain EPEVTQTPSHQVTQMGQEVILRCVPISNHLYFYWYRQILGQKVEFLVSFYNNEISEKSEIFDDQFSVERPDGSNFTLKIRSTKLEDSAMYFCASGRQGTYGYTFGSGTRLTVV.

The chain uses TRBV4-3 and TRBJ1-6, with no clear D. Deletions cut 0 bases from V and 7 bases from J, with 13 bases between. The CDR3 has 16 residues. CDR1 and CDR2 (germline): LGHNA, YSLEER. This CDR3 is CASSQDAVFKNSPLHF. The CDR3 DNA sequence: TGCGCCAGCAGCCAAGATGCGGTGTTTAAGAATTCACCCCTCCACTTT.

The V and J genes are TRBV6-4 and TRBJ1-5; D not resolved. From germline, CDR1 is MRHNA and CDR2 SNTAGT. Trimming took 3 bases from V and 6 from J, leaving 9 bases between them. This CDR3 is 13 amino acids long. Written as DNA, the CDR3 is TGTGCCAGCAGTGATAGAGCCGGTCAGCCCCAGCATTTT. This codes for CASSDRAGQPQHF.